This record covers a single TCR beta chain. Its matching antigen is unknown. The data are from a study of beta chain features in type 1 diabetes. Study-wide background: The samples had roughly 110,000,000 sorted cells examined in all. Study observations and caveats: The question of HLA type influencing TCRB rearrangement was one that remained unresolved here. Naive, central memory and regulatory TCRB repertoires appeared more similar among patients than healthy donors.

Purity exceeded 95% in all sorted populations. The entirety of the isolated RNA underwent reverse transcription, so expressed TCRB transcripts were sequenced. The protocol was immunoSEQ multiplex PCR, while the TCRdb copy is restricted to in-frame clones and leaves out a portion. The sample carries about 260,000 clones, over 65% recorded once. The sequenced sample consisted of naive CD4+ T cells from blood. The receptor was isolated from a man younger than 45 in good health.

The CDR3: CSVDRGLRTEAFF. In DNA, the CDR3 is TGCAGCGTGGACAGGGGTTTGAGAACTGAAGCTTTCTTT. The chain couples TRBV29-1 to TRBJ1-1; 9 bases are shared with TRBD1. The V gene end was trimmed by 6 bases and the J gene end by 5 bases; junction bases not matched to a gene: 7. Germline V gene lookup returns CDR1 SQVTM and CDR2 ANQGSEA. The CDR3 length is 13 residues.